The entry below gives a single T cell receptor (beta chain) sequence along with its context. Its antigen is unidentified. CDR1 MDHEN and CDR2 SYDVKM come from the germline V gene. Trimming shortened V by 4 bases and J by 6 bases, and 18 bases separated the two germline ends. The CDR3 length is 15 residues. A history of autoimmune disease or systemic immunosuppression excluded patients. Blood got drawn at baseline, again on cycle 4 day 1, and then on cycle 7 day 1. The data stem from a study of OX40 agonist ivuxolimab in advanced cancers. Background on the study: Treatment received earlier with anti-PD-1, anti-PD-L1 or anti-CTLA-4 agents was allowed, and around 36% had some.

Sequenced by immunoSEQ multiplex PCR; TCRdb stores in-frame clones only, minus some. The sample contains over 55,000 clones, approximately 86% of which appear only once. Study-level findings and limits: Fewer expanded clones were found on average in CD4+ than in CD8+ T cells.

Sequencing used CD4+ or CD8+ T cells sorted from blood, obtained in a trial of the OX40 agonist ivuxolimab. The TCR comes from an adult with an advanced solid tumor such as melanoma, head and neck, liver or kidney cancer. V gene TRBV28 combines with J gene TRBJ1-2; D is undetermined. The CDR3 region is CASSYTLGRLDGYTF. The CDR3 DNA sequence: TGTGCCAGCAGTTACACCCTCGGACGGCTCGATGGCTACACCTTC.